The 7 T cell receptor beta chains in this list originate from one sample, sequenced in a study of control samples from healthy donors and cancer patients. TCRdb keeps only in-frame clones here, not all; method: immunoSEQ multiplex PCR. The table records 120,000 or so clones, approximately 87% of them present only once. Input material: blood. The receptors derive from a man aged 25-45 years in good health.

The rearrangement uses TRBV29-1 and TRBJ1-1; D gene ambiguous. This CDR3 has 11 residues. Germline V gene sequence: CDR1 SQVTM, CDR2 ANQGSEA. Trimming left V 4 bases short and J 5 bases short, with 8 bases between. In DNA, the CDR3 is TGCAGCGTTGTCGGCGGGACTGAAGCTTTCTTT. Protein sequence: CSVVGGTEAFF.

This chain uses TRBV3-1 (or the pseudogene TRBV3-2) with TRBJ1-1; 7 positions match TRBD1. Germline trimming cut 1 base from V and 4 bases from J; bases unmatched to any gene: 12. Germline values: CDR1 LGHDT, CDR2 YNNKEL (reference sequence). The CDR3 extends over 17 amino acids. DNA of the CDR3: TGTGCCAGCAGCCAAGGTGGGACAGTTCTAATCGGCACTGAAGCTTTCTTT. It codes for CASSQGGTVLIGTEAFF.

This chain uses TRBV5-1 with TRBJ2-3; 8 bases line up with TRBD1. The CDR3 length is 14 residues. V lost 4 bases to trimming and J lost 4 bases; unmatched junction nucleotides: 5. Germline CDR1 and CDR2: SGHRS and YFSETQ. CDR3 nucleotide sequence: TGCGCCAGCAGCCCCGGACAGGGCTCAGATACGCAGTATTTT. It is translated as CASSPGQGSDTQYF.

The chain uses TRBV7-8 and TRBJ2-1; TRBD1 aligns across 7 bases. V was clipped by 4 bases and J by 8 bases; unmatched bases: 5. The CDR3 is made up of 13 amino acids. Germline CDR1 is SGHVS and CDR2 is FQNEAQ. CDR3 in amino acids: CASSSDRRDEQFF. The CDR3 coding sequence is TGTGCCAGCAGCTCGGACAGGCGGGATGAGCAGTTCTTC.

The rearrangement uses TRBV5-5 and TRBJ2-7; a possible D gene is TRBD2 (5 bases). This CDR3 has 13 amino acids. Germline CDR1 and CDR2: SGHKS and YYEKEE (reference sequence). Trimming stripped 4 bases from V and 3 bases from J, with 11 bases between. The CDR3 region is CASSGGLNYEQYV. CDR3 sequence (DNA): TGTGCCAGCAGCGGAGGACTGAACTACGAGCAGTACGTC.

V gene TRBV2 combines with J gene TRBJ1-2, with D possibly matching TRBD1 (5 bases). The V and J ends lost 6 bases and 2 bases respectively, with 10 bases between them. The CDR3 runs 13 residues. Germline CDR1 and CDR2: SNHLY and FYNNEI. For the CDR3, the DNA is TGTGCCAGCAGCCTACAGGAGAACTATGGCTACACCTTC. It yields the protein CASSLQENYGYTF.

This sequence joins TRBV30 and TRBJ1-4, with 12 bases that match TRBD1. The CDR3 has 14 amino acids. Germline V gene lookup returns CDR1 GTSNPN and CDR2 SVGIG (reference sequence). J gave up 10 bases and V 1 base, and 4 bases lay outside the gene matches. The CDR3 sequence: CAWSAGTGGSKLFF. CDR3 sequence (DNA): TGTGCCTGGAGTGCCGGGACAGGGGGCTCAAAACTGTTTTTT.